Presented here are 5 T cell receptor beta chains from one specimen sequenced in a study of T cell repertoires in cytomegalovirus infection. MiXCR, applied by TCRdb to the reads, yields one record per CDR3 protein. The top ten clones hold 8% of a sample with some 600,000 distinct CDR3 sequences, around 24% of them seen once. The sample comprised CD8+ T cells from PBMCs. The receptors here all came from a human donor in good health (CMV status not recorded). Some clones in this sample may be carry-over from other donors' samples.

This chain uses TRBV7-4 with TRBJ1-3; D gene unclear. Deletions cut 4 bases from V and 2 bases from J, with 9 bases between. The CDR3 runs 14 residues. Germline assignment: CDR1 SGHVT and CDR2 SQSDAQ. CDR3 sequence reads: CASSSRETGNTIYF. The CDR3 DNA sequence: TGTGCCAGCAGCTCCCGTGAGACTGGAAACACCATATATTTT.

This clonotype occurred once. It may be a read error: a sequence one base away is much more abundant. This chain connects TRBV25-1 to TRBJ1-1, with TRBD1 matching over 8 bases. This CDR3 has 12 amino acids. Germline V gene data show CDR1 as MGHDK and CDR2 as SYGVNS. The CDR3 DNA reads TGTGTCAGCAGAGCCGGGACAGGAGAAGCTTTCTTT. Protein: CVSRAGTGEAFF.

In this sample, this clonotype turned up once. The rearrangement uses TRBV3-1 and TRBJ2-4, with 7 bases matching TRBD1. The CDR3 extends over 14 amino acids. The V and J ends lost 4 bases and 6 bases, in that order; junction bases with no gene match: 6. Germline values: CDR1 LGHDT, CDR2 YNNKEL (reference sequence). CDR3 nucleotides: TGTGCCAGCAGCCCGGACAGGAATGGAAACATTCAGTACTTC. It specifies CASSPDRNGNIQYF.

This clonotype was counted a few times. This chain connects TRBV15 to TRBJ2-1; 7 bases match TRBD2. Germline trimming cut 3 bases from V and 6 bases from J; bases unmatched to any gene: 2. Germline CDR1 is LNHNV and CDR2 is YYDKDF (reference sequence). CDR3 length equals 13 residues. The CDR3 spells CATSRASGNEQFF. The CDR3 DNA is TGTGCCACCAGCAGGGCTAGCGGCAATGAGCAGTTCTTC.

In this sample, this clonotype turned up many times. The gene calls are TRBV28 and TRBJ1-6, with a tentative D call TRBD1 (5 bases). The CDR3 is made up of 17 amino acids. Germline V lookup: CDR1 MDHEN, CDR2 SYDVKM. The V end was cut by 6 bases, the J end by 8 bases, with 23 bases between. Here the CDR3 DNA reads TGTGCCAGCAGGACGTTACTTCAGGGTACAATGGATTCACCCCTCCACTTT. It specifies CASRTLLQGTMDSPLHF.